A single sample gave rise to the 4 T cell receptor beta chains below, sequenced in a study of blood T cell repertoires in COVID-19. Libraries were prepared by immunoSEQ multiplex PCR; TCRdb keeps only in-frame clonotypes and omits some of them. Altogether 200,000 or so clones are present, 84% being singletons, with the ten largest covering 5.1%. Sequencing used peripheral blood. The source of these receptors is a woman in her 70s with active or convalescent COVID-19.

The rearrangement joins TRBV28 to TRBJ1-3; tentatively, D is TRBD1 (5 bases). The germline gives CDR1 MDHEN, CDR2 SYDVKM. The CDR3 loop spans 16 amino acids. V lost 1 base and J 4 bases, leaving 14 bases between the germline ends. In DNA form, the CDR3 reads TGTGCCAGCAGTTTATTGCAGGGTTTGTGGGGAAACACCATATATTTT. Encoded protein: CASSLLQGLWGNTIYF. Together with reference TRBV28 and TRBJ1-3, the CDR3 gives the full variable domain: DVKVTQSSRYLVKRTGEKVFLECVQDMDHENMFWYRQDPGLGLRLIYFSYDVKMKEKGDIPEGYSVSREKKERFSLILESASTNQTSMYLCASSLLQGLWGNTIYFGEGSWLTVV.

In this sample, this clone turned up once. CDR3: CASSPYTGELFF. The CDR3 nucleotides read TGTGCCAGCTCACCCTACACCGGGGAGCTGTTTTTT. The chain combines TRBV18 with TRBJ2-2; the D is unclear. This CDR3 has 12 residues. Germline-derived CDR1 and CDR2 are KGHSH and LQKENI. The V gene lost 3 bases and the J gene lost 3 bases, with 2 bases spanning the gap.

Only a few counts were recorded for this clone. The J gene is TRBJ1-4, the V gene TRBV25-1; D gene unclear. The germline CDR1 and CDR2 sequences are MGHDK and SYGVNS. This CDR3 is 14 amino acids long. V gave up 6 bases and J gave up 5 bases, with 13 bases separating them. Here the CDR3 DNA reads TGTGCCAGCAGCATTCACGGGGAGAATGAAAAACTGTTTTTT. It translates to CASSIHGENEKLFF.

The chain joins TRBV5-1 to TRBJ2-1, with TRBD2 identical over 9 bases. The CDR3 covers 17 residues. Per germline, CDR1 SGHRS and CDR2 YFSETQ. Unmatched junction bases numbered 14, after V lost 5 bases and J lost 5 bases. CDR3 sequence reads: CASRLRGGVAGDNEQFF. The CDR3 bases are TGCGCCAGCAGACTCCGAGGAGGAGTAGCGGGAGACAATGAGCAGTTCTTC.